This passage covers 14 T cell receptor beta chains from one sample sequenced in a study of blood T cell repertoires in COVID-19. Measured with immunoSEQ multiplex PCR; TCRdb has only the in-frame clones, and not every one. The sample shows some 300,000 clones, 88% of them seen only once. The specimen sequenced was peripheral blood. Receptor source: a woman in her 30s who had recovered from COVID-19.

V is TRBV20-1 and J is TRBJ1-1; a weak D match, TRBD1 (5 bases). Germline loops: CDR1 DFQATT, CDR2 SNEGSKA (reference sequence). Trimming took off 3 bases at V and 10 bases at J, with 12 bases between the two ends. The CDR3 runs 11 residues. The CDR3 DNA reads TGCAGTGCTAGGAGTCAGGGACTAGCTTTCTTT. Protein sequence: CSARSQGLAFF.

This sequence joins TRBV11-2 and TRBJ1-6; tentatively, D is TRBD1 (5 bases). CDR1 is SGHAT, CDR2 FQNNGV, per germline. V was clipped by 6 bases and J by 9 bases, with 24 bases between them. The CDR3 is 17 residues long. In DNA form, the CDR3 reads TGTGCCAGCAGTTGGCAGGGTTCGGGTAGTTCGGCTTCACCCCTCCACTTT. It yields the protein CASSWQGSGSSASPLHF. Full variable domain (rest looked up from reference TRBV11-2 and TRBJ1-6): EAGVAQSPRYKIIEKRQSVAFWCNPISGHATLYWYQQILGQGPKLLIQFQNNGVVDDSQLPKDRFSAERLKGVDSTLKIQPAKLEDSAVYLCASSWQGSGSSASPLHFGNGTRLTVT.

The CDR3: CASSLREGALHF. CDR3 nucleotides: TGTGCCAGCAGCCTCAGGGAGGGGGCCCTCCACTTT. This sequence joins TRBV3-1 (or the pseudogene TRBV3-2) and TRBJ1-6; D perhaps matches TRBD1 (6 bases). Germline assignment: CDR1 LGHDT and CDR2 YNNKEL (reference sequence). The CDR3 is 12 amino acids. Trimming shortened V by 4 bases and J by 14 bases, and 12 bases separated the two germline ends.

This clone was seen a few times. The chain links TRBV7-3 to TRBJ2-1, with D maybe TRBD2 (5 bases). The germline V and J ends were trimmed by 4 bases and 2 bases, with 6 bases remaining between them. Germline V gene data show CDR1 as SGHTA and CDR2 as FQGTGA. The CDR3 consists of 13 residues. The CDR3: CASSSGTYNEQFF. In nucleotides, the CDR3 is TGTGCCAGCAGCTCGGGGACCTACAATGAGCAGTTCTTC.

The rearrangement uses TRBV29-1 and TRBJ1-4; 7 nucleotides agree with TRBD1. The CDR3 runs to 13 residues. In germline, CDR1 is SQVTM, CDR2 ANQGSEA. CDR3 region: CSASEGAGEKLFF. DNA for the CDR3: TGCAGTGCCTCGGAGGGGGCGGGCGAAAAACTGTTTTTT.

The chain uses TRBV19 and TRBJ1-6; 10 nucleotides align to TRBD1. The germline gives CDR1 LNHDA, CDR2 SQIVND (reference sequence). The CDR3 has 13 residues. The V segment lost 10 bases and the J segment 7 bases; nucleotides outside the gene matches: 4. The CDR3 protein is CATAGQGNSPLHF. CDR3 DNA: TGTGCCACCGCGGGACAGGGGAATTCACCCCTCCACTTT.

The chain carries TRBV19 and TRBJ2-1; a weak D match, TRBD1 (5 bases). The CDR3 totals 17 residues. The ends were cut back, 4 bases at V and 3 bases at J, with 19 bases in the middle. Germline V gene data show CDR1 as LNHDA and CDR2 as SQIVND (reference sequence). The CDR3, as DNA: TGTGCCAGTAGTAAAACCCTGACAGTTTGGGGCTACAATGAGCAGTTCTTC. Encoded protein: CASSKTLTVWGYNEQFF.

This clone was found once. The chain uses TRBV2 and TRBJ1-4; TRBD1 agrees at 11 bases. Germline-derived CDR1 and CDR2 are SNHLY and FYNNEI. Trimming removed 6 bases from V and 8 bases from J; junction bases left unmatched: 8. The CDR3 contains 15 residues. This CDR3 reads CASRRGTGGEEKLFF. CDR3 nucleotide sequence: TGTGCCAGCAGGCGGGGGACAGGGGGAGAGGAAAAACTGTTTTTT.

V usage is TRBV29-1 and J usage is TRBJ2-7; 8 bases are a match to TRBD1. Germline V gene data show CDR1 as SQVTM and CDR2 as ANQGSEA. The CDR3 covers 14 residues. V shed 6 bases and J 3 bases; nucleotides not matched to a gene: 10. CDR3 loop: CSVSPGQENYEQYF. Written as DNA, the CDR3 is TGCAGCGTGTCGCCGGGACAGGAAAACTACGAGCAGTACTTC.

V and J are TRBV5-5 and TRBJ1-1, with D hard to call. The CDR3 totals 14 residues. V lost 3 bases and J 4 bases, leaving 13 bases between the germline ends. Germline loops: CDR1 SGHKS, CDR2 YYEKEE (reference sequence). CDR3 coding DNA: TGTGCCAGCAGCTCCGAAGTAAGGAGCACTGAAGCTTTCTTT. It codes for CASSSEVRSTEAFF.

V gene TRBV9 combines with J gene TRBJ2-5; tentatively, D is TRBD2 (6 bases). V gave up 3 bases and J gave up 2 bases, with 8 bases separating them. Germline CDR1 SGDLS, CDR2 YYNGEE. The CDR3 covers 13 residues. The CDR3 loop is CASSGGDQETQYF. DNA for the CDR3: TGTGCCAGCAGCGGGGGGGATCAAGAGACCCAGTACTTC.

The chain couples TRBV5-3 to TRBJ1-2, with D perhaps matching TRBD1 (5 bases). TRBV5-3 is filed as an ORF, its function uncertain. The germline V and J ends were trimmed by 0 bases and 4 bases, with 16 bases remaining between them. This CDR3 has 16 residues. In DNA form, the CDR3 reads TGTGCCAGAAGCTTGGTACAGGCCGTGGGGTCCTATGGCTACACCTTC. Translated, it gives CARSLVQAVGSYGYTF.

The J gene is TRBJ2-7, the V gene TRBV11-3, with D tentatively TRBD2 (5 bases). CDR3 length: 13 amino acids. The germline gives CDR1 SGHNT, CDR2 YENEEA. Trimming cost V 3 bases and J 0 bases, with 6 bases left between them. CDR3 sequence: CASSLGSSYEQYF. The CDR3, as DNA: TGTGCCAGCAGCTTGGGGAGCTCCTACGAGCAGTACTTC.

In DNA, the CDR3 is TGCGCCAGCAGCCAAGTGAATTTAGTAAGCACAGATACGCAGTATTTT. It codes for CASSQVNLVSTDTQYF. The chain combines TRBV4-1 with TRBJ2-3; no definite D call. This CDR3 comprises 16 residues. Germline V gene data show CDR1 as MGHRA and CDR2 as YSYEKL. V shed 1 base and J shed 0 bases, with 11 bases lying between them.